The clone carrying this TCR beta chain was counted ten times or more. The antigen remains unidentified. The sample belongs to a study of blood T cells in healthy people across ages. Study results and caveats: Unsorted PBMCs prevented conclusive naive versus antigen-experienced comparison.

With a J-beta primer mix and a sample-barcoded 5' primer, a second PCR ran about 7 to 12 cycles. Sequencing of every sample gave 2.5 million or more CDR3-containing paired-end reads. TCRdb analysed the 5' RACE reads with MiXCR anew, one entry per CDR3 protein. In the table there are roughly 640,000 distinct CDR3 sequences, approximately 30% of which are singletons. The CDR3 runs to 15 residues. Germline lookup yields CDR1 WSHSY and CDR2 SAAADI. V shed 3 bases, J shed 5 bases, and the junction held 4 bases outside the gene matches. This clonotype originated in a woman older than 75 in good health. The sample taken for sequencing was blood. The V and J genes are TRBV10-2 and TRBJ1-6, with TRBD1 matching 7 bases. In nucleotides, the CDR3 is TGCGCCAGCAGTGAACGGGACAGTAATAATTCACCCCTCCACTTT. It translates to CASSERDSNNSPLHF.